Below, 3 T cell receptor beta chains from the same sample are listed, as sequenced in a study of regulatory T cells in long-lasting Graves disease. The authors built TCR beta libraries using iRepertoire HTBI primers and Arm-PCR of CDR3 regions. TCRdb processed the multiplex PCR reads anew with MiXCR; each CDR3 protein has one entry. The sample holds 350,000 to 400,000 distinct CDR3 sequences; about a sixth are singletons and the top ten take about 19%. Time point in this sample: newly diagnosed GD, antithyroid drugs for less than 3 months. PBMC-extracted RNA yielded the TCR library. The sample was also reused in another study, on T cells in Graves' hyperthyroidism and ophthalmopathy.

Sequences were derived from peripheral blood mononuclear cells (PBMCs), sampled at new diagnosis, from a patient treated with antithyroid drugs. Source of these receptors: a woman aged 18 to 35 with Graves disease.

This clonotype was seen at least ten times. The CDR3 DNA reads TGTGCCAGCAGACTAGTGTACCGACGCAATCAGCCCCAGCATTTT. It encodes CASRLVYRRNQPQHF. V and J are TRBV5-5 and TRBJ1-5; D is uncertain. The germline V and J ends were trimmed by 5 bases and 2 bases, with 14 bases remaining between them. This CDR3 is 15 amino acids long. The germline V gene encodes CDR1 SGHKS and CDR2 YYEKEE (reference sequence).

This clonotype occurred many times. The CDR3 sequence is CASKGTGHGYTF. The CDR3 DNA sequence: TGTGCCAGCAAGGGGACAGGCCATGGCTACACCTTC. This chain uses TRBV6-1 with TRBJ1-2; 8 positions agree with TRBD1. The V and J ends lost 7 bases and 6 bases, in that order; junction bases with no gene match: 4. The CDR3 covers 12 residues. Per germline, CDR1 MNHNS and CDR2 SASEGT.

This clonotype was seen at least ten times. J is TRBJ2-7 and V is TRBV11-2, with 12 bases matching TRBD1. The germline V gene has CDR1 SGHAT and CDR2 FQNNGV. Losses at the gene ends were 4 bases for V and 3 bases for J; bases not matched to a gene: 1. CDR3 length equals 14 residues. The CDR3 sequence is CASSWDRGRYEQYF. As DNA, the CDR3 is TGTGCCAGCAGCTGGGACAGGGGGCGCTACGAGCAGTACTTC.